This TCR beta chain was captured in a study of Ad26.COV2.S vaccination and SARS-CoV-2 variants. Overall study results and limits: While placebo recipients had lower spike-specific TCR breadth, vaccine recipients had more. TCR breadth and depth analyses may have underestimated total T cell responses.

The CDR3 covers 16 residues. The germline V gene encodes CDR1 SNHLY and CDR2 FYNNEI. Trimming at V came to 1 base and at J to 4 bases, leaving 8 bases not matched to a gene. For this clone: What it recognizes is unknown.

Sample treatment: 15 to 20 received Ad26.COV2.S at low or high dose, single or two shots; about five received placebo; per-sample allocation not given. The samples date from day 63 after the first vaccine or placebo injection. Built on an Ad26 vector, the vaccine expressed Wuhan-strain SARS-CoV-2 spike. Clones were sequenced by immunoSEQ multiplex PCR, and TCRdb holds only the in-frame ones, with some missing. The data contain approximately 480,000 clones, around nine tenths of them singletons. The V gene is TRBV2, the J gene TRBJ2-3, with TRBD2 identical over 7 bases. This receptor was obtained from a person between 18 and 65 years old who received the Ad26.COV2.S COVID-19 vaccine or a placebo. The sequencing here drew on peripheral blood, taken in a trial of Ad26.COV2.S vaccine versus placebo. The CDR3: CASSEVMASGSDTQYF. In DNA form, the CDR3 reads TGTGCCAGCAGTGAAGTAATGGCTAGCGGTTCAGATACGCAGTATTTT.